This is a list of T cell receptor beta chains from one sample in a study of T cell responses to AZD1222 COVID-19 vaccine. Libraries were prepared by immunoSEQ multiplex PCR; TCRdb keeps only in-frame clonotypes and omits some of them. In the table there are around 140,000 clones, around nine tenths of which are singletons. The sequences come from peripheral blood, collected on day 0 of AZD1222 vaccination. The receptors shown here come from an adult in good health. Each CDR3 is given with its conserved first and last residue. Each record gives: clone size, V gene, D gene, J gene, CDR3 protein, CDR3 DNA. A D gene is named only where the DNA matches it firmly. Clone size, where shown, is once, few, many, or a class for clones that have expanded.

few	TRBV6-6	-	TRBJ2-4	CASSYSELNIQYF	TGTGCCAGCAGTTACTCAGAGTTAAACATTCAGTACTTC
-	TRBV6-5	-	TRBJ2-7	CASSPHLRAIYEQYF	TGTGCCAGCAGTCCCCATTTGCGGGCCATCTACGAGCAGTACTTC
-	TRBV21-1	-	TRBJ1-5	CASSKREQGPSDGNQPQHF	TGTGCCAGCAGCAAAAGGGAGCAGGGACCCTCCGACGGCAATCAGCCCCAGCATTTT
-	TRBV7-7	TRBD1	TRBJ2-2	CASSPGQGITGELFF	TGTGCTAGCAGCCCCGGACAGGGGATCACCGGGGAGCTGTTTTTT
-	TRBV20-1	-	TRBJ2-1	CSASSGPTRGQFF	TGCAGTGCTAGTAGCGGCCCCACCCGGGGGCAGTTCTTC
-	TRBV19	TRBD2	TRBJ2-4	CASRPLAGGLGENIQYF	TGTGCCAGTAGGCCTCTAGCGGGGGGTTTAGGGGAAAACATTCAGTACTTC
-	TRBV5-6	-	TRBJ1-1	CASSPGQSNSGTEAFF	TGTGCCAGCAGCCCGGGACAATCCAACTCGGGCACTGAAGCTTTCTTT
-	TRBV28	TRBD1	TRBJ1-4	CASSSDRGRANEKLFF	TGTGCCAGCAGTTCGGACAGGGGGAGGGCTAATGAAAAACTGTTTTTT
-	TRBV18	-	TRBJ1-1	CASSPRQEMNTEAFF	TGTGCCAGCTCACCGAGACAGGAGATGAACACTGAAGCTTTCTTT
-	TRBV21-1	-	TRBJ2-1	CASRGAIRRSRQFF	TGTGCCAGCAGAGGGGCCATCCGGCGTAGCCGGCAGTTCTTC
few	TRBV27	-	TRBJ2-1	CASSTPPEQFF	TGTGCCAGCAGCACCCCCCCAGAGCAGTTCTTC
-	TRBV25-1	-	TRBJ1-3	CASSEYQGPIGNTIYF	TGTGCCAGCAGTGAATATCAGGGCCCTATCGGAAACACCATATATTTT
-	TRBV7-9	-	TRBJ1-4	CASYGGIGYSYEKLFF	TGTGCCAGCTACGGCGGCATCGGGTACTCCTATGAAAAACTGTTTTTT
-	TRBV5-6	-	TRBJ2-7	CASSQGPRSSYEQYF	TGTGCCAGCAGCCAGGGCCCAAGGAGCTCCTACGAGCAGTACTTC
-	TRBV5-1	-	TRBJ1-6	CASSLSGSSPLHF	TGCGCCAGCAGCTTGTCTGGGTCCTCACCCCTCCACTTT
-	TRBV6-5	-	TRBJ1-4	CASRDRATNEKLFF	TGTGCCAGCAGGGACCGTGCAACTAATGAAAAACTGTTTTTT
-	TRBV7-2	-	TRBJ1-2	CASSLEVNYGYTF	TGTGCCAGCAGCTTAGAGGTTAACTATGGCTACACCTTC
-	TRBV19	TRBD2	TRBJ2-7	CASSIVSGRHYEQYF	TGTGCCAGTAGTATAGTGAGCGGGAGGCACTACGAGCAGTACTTC
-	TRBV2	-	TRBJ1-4	CASQTQETGKYEKLFF	TGTGCCAGCCAAACCCAAGAGACAGGAAAATATGAAAAACTGTTTTTT